This T cell receptor (beta chain) was sequenced for a study of T-cell memory formation after mild COVID-19 (TCRdb year 2021). Looking at the study overall: TCR sequence clusters from the two donors were largely donor specific. T-cell clones expanding and contracting after mild COVID-19 in a couple of donors were tracked by longitudinal TCRalpha and TCRbeta repertoire sequencing. The cohort was made up of two young adult volunteers, one female and one male, who were previously healthy. Points the paper makes about the study in general: SARS-CoV-2 specificity was not confirmed for the second-wave clones peaking on day 37. From day 15 to 85, contracting clones showed balanced CD4/CD8 phenotypes, whereas a second wave of clones that expanded from day 15 to 37 leaned towards CD4+. Contracting CD4+ clones appeared mostly in the CM and EM memory subsets, whereas CD8+ clones were enriched in EMRA. Only a couple of mild cases were covered by the study, and larger cohorts that include severe cases with pre-infection samples were considered necessary. Some responding clones were detected in pre-infection memory, which suggested that pre-existing cross-reactive memory T cells had joined the SARS-CoV-2 response.

With regard to this clonotype: Its antigen is still unknown. No base qualities exist here, and no much larger clone lies one base off it.

Based on the germline V gene (reference sequence), the CDR1 and CDR2 sequences are SGHKS and YYEKEE. V and J lose 2 bases and 7 bases, and a span of 15 bases separates them. The CDR3 numbers 15 residues from cysteine through phenylalanine. The read is trimmed to its CDR3 DNA, 45 bases read in frame from base 1. For sequencing, an Illumina NovaSeq 6000 was employed. TCRalpha and TCRbeta cDNA libraries were built by 5'RACE with constant-segment primers, adding sample barcodes and unique molecular identifiers. RNA was extracted from every sample with Trizol reagent. Library amplification was performed in two PCR steps, and a second sample barcode and Illumina TruSeq adapters were introduced in the second step. Libraries were sequenced on an Illumina NovaSeq with 2 x 150 bp paired-end reads. As for how the authors treated the data: Reads were demultiplexed and collapsed into UMI-guided consensus sequences with migec v1.2.7. Using mixcr v2.1.11, the UMI consensuses were aligned to TRA and TRB V and J templates and assembled into clonotypes. Clonotypes were classified as expanded or contracted when called significant by both edgeR and NoisET, with noise models trained on biological replicates. For edgeR calls, the cutoffs were a false discovery rate-adjusted p below 0.01 and a log2 fold-change threshold of 1. As an exploratory analysis of dynamics, PCA with hierarchical clustering was applied to max-normalized trajectories of the 1000 most abundant clonotypes. The CD4 or CD8 phenotype of responding clones was assigned using the separately sequenced CD4+ and CD8+ repertoires. TCRdb handled the public reads itself, with Q25 trimming in fastp and clone calling in MiXCR, and kept productive beta chains. Identical CDR3 proteins give one entry, which carries the most common genes and DNA. For this entry, the V and J calls and clone size follow TCRdb and not the study's own pipeline. The sample table lists around 200,000 distinct CDR3 sequences, around 8.8% of them with a count of one. The top ten clones comprise roughly 4% of the sample.

Ficoll-Paque density gradient centrifugation was the method used to isolate PBMCs. This TCR was sampled from a man younger than 35 who had mild COVID-19 (a few samples of this study predate the infection). The sample titles of this study are shuffled in the database, so cell type and time point are left out; the donor was told from shared clones. The chain couples TRBV5-5 to TRBJ2-2; the D gene lacks a confident call. Material: PBMCs or a T cell subset sorted from them (not recorded which). The CDR3 region has the sequence CASSFTVWGNGELFF. The nucleotide sequence reads TGTGCCAGCAGCTTTACAGTATGGGGTAACGGGGAGCTGTTTTTT.